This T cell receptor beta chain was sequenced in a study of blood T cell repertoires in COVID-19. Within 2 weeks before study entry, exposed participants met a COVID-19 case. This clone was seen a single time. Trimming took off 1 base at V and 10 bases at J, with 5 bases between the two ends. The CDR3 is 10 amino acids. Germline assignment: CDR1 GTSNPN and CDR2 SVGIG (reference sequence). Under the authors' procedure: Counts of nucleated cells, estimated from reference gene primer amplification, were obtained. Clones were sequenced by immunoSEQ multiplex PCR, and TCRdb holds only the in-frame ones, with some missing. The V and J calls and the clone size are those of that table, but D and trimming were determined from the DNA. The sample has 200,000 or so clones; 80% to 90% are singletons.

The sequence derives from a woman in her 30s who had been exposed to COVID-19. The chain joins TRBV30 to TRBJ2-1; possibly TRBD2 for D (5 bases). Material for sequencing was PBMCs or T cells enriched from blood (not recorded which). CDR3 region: CAWSGREQFF. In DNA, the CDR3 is TGTGCCTGGAGTGGGAGGGAGCAGTTCTTC.